This T cell receptor (beta chain) is drawn from a study of a mutant IDH1 vaccine in newly diagnosed glioma. Study-level background: Earlier treatment was radiotherapy, temozolomide, or both, with most getting both. The week-35 safety follow-up was V12, and the week-47 study end was V13.

The data were produced by immunoSEQ multiplex PCR, yet TCRdb's version contains in-frame clones alone and is incomplete. The data show 60,000 or so clones, roughly 84% seen once. As regards this clone: Its antigen is not identified.

Time point: week 35, safety follow-up. Every single dose of the vaccine, 300 ug of mutant IDH1 20-mer peptide, came with topical imiquimod. In every donor, the tumor was a new WHO grade 3 or 4 IDH1-mutant, ATRX-lost astrocytoma. The V gene lost 3 bases and the J gene lost 1 base, with 12 bases spanning the gap. Germline lookup yields CDR1 SGDLS and CDR2 YYNGEE. The CDR3 length is 15 residues. The chain recombines TRBV9 with TRBJ2-3, with D possibly TRBD2 on 5 matching bases. This receptor was identified in a young man with glioma. Sequencing was performed on PBMCs, taken from a glioma patient whose treatment included an IDH1 peptide vaccine. The CDR3 region has the DNA TGTGCCAGCAGCGAGGGAGAATCGCGCACAGATACGCAGTATTTT. It encodes CASSEGESRTDTQYF. Full variable domain (missing parts from reference TRBV9 and TRBJ2-3): DSGVTQTPKHLITATGQRVTLRCSPRSGDLSVYWYQQSLDQGLQFLIQYYNGEERAKGNILERFSAQQFPDLHSELNLSSLELGDSALYFCASSEGESRTDTQYFGPGTRLTVL.